These 3 T cell receptor beta chains were all obtained from the same sample, sequenced in a study of blood T cell repertoires in COVID-19. Method: immunoSEQ multiplex PCR; TCRdb's copy keeps in-frame clones and lacks some. The sample consists of 200,000 or so clones, approximately 84% of them appearing once. Sequencing was done on a sample of PBMCs or T cells enriched from blood (not recorded which). The receptors shown here come from a man aged 35 to 55 who had recovered from COVID-19.

The chain couples TRBV4-1 to TRBJ2-7; TRBD2 matches 9 bases. J gave up 3 bases and V 3 bases, and 0 bases lay outside the gene matches. This CDR3 contains 13 residues. Germline loops: CDR1 MGHRA, CDR2 YSYEKL. The DNA for the CDR3 is TGCGCCAGCAGCCATAGCGGGAGCTACGAGCAGTACTTC. Residues: CASSHSGSYEQYF.

This sequence joins TRBV7-2 and TRBJ1-6; 7 bases are a match to TRBD1. The J segment lost 5 bases and the V segment lost 5 bases, leaving 6 bases of the junction unmatched. The CDR3 sequence is 15 residues long. Germline-derived CDR1 and CDR2 are SGHTA and FQGNSA. CDR3 residues: CASSPRTGDNSPLHF. In DNA, the CDR3 is TGTGCCAGCAGCCCCCGTACAGGGGATAATTCACCCCTCCACTTT.

This rearrangement joins TRBV5-1 to TRBJ2-3, with 11 positions matching TRBD1. Trimming took 2 bases from V and 4 from J; bases not matched to a gene: 9. CDR3 length: 17 residues. Germline CDR1 is SGHRS and CDR2 is YFSETQ. DNA of the CDR3: TGCGCCAGCAGCTTTACCGGGACAGGGGGAGCCCCAGATACGCAGTATTTT. This gives the protein CASSFTGTGGAPDTQYF.